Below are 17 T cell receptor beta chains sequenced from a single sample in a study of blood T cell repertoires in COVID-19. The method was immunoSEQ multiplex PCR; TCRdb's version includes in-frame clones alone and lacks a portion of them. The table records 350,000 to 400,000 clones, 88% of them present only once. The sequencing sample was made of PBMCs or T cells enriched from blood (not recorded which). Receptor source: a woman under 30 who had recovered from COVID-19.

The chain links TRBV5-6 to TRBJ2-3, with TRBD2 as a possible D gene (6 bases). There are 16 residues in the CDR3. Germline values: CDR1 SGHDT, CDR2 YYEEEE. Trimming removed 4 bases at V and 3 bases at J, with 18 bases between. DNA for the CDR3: TGTGCCAGCAGCCTGGGACTTTACCTAGCGACAGATACGCAGTATTTT. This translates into CASSLGLYLATDTQYF.

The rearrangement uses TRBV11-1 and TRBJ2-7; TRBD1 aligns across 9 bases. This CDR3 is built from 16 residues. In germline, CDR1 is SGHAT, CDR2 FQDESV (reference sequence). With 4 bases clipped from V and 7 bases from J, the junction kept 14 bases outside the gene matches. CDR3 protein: CASSWGQGKMSEEQYF. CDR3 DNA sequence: TGTGCCAGCAGCTGGGGACAGGGCAAGATGAGTGAAGAGCAGTACTTC. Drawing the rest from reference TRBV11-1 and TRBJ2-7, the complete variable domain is EAEVAQSPRYKITEKSQAVAFWCDPISGHATLYWYRQILGQGPELLVQFQDESVVDDSQLPKDRFSAERLKGVDSTLKIQPAELGDSAMYLCASSWGQGKMSEEQYFGPGTRLTVT.

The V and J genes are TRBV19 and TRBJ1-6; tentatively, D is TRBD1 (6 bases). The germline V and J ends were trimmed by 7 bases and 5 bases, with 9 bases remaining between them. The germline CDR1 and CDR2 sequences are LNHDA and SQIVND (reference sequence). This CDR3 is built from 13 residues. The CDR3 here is CASNRANNSPLHF. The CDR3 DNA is TGTGCCAGTAACAGGGCAAATAATTCACCCCTCCACTTT.

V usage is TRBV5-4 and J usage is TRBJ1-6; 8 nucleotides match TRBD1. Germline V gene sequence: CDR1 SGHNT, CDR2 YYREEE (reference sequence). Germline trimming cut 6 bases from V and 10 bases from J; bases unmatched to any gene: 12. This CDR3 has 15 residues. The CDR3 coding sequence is TGTGCCAGCATGACCGGGGGACAGGTTGTATCACCCCTCCACTTT. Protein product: CASMTGGQVVSPLHF.

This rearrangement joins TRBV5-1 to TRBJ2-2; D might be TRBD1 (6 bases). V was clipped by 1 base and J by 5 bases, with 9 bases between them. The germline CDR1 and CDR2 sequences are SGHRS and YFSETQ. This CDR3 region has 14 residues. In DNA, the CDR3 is TGCGCCAGCAGCTTGCCAGGGGAAACCGGGGAGCTGTTTTTT. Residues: CASSLPGETGELFF.

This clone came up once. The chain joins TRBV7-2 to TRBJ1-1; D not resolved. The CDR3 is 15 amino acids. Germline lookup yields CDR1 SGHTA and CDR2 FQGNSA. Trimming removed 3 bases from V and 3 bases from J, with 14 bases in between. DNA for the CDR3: TGTGCCAGCAGCTTCGAGATTTACGGGTACACTGAAGCTTTCTTT. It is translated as CASSFEIYGYTEAFF.

The CDR3 nucleotides are TGTGCCAGCAGTGCGCGCCCCCTCCATAGCAATCAGCCCCAGCATTTT. This sequence encodes CASSARPLHSNQPQHF. The chain carries TRBV6-1 and TRBJ1-5; no firm D call. The CDR3 has 16 amino acids. Deletions cut 4 bases from V and 0 bases from J, with 13 bases between. The germline gives CDR1 MNHNS, CDR2 SASEGT.

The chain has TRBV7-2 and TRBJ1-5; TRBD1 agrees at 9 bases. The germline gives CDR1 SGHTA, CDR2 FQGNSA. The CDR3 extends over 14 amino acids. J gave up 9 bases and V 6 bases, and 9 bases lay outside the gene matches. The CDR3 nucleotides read TGTGCCAGCAGACCCGACAGGGGGTTTGGGCCCCAGCATTTT. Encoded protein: CASRPDRGFGPQHF.

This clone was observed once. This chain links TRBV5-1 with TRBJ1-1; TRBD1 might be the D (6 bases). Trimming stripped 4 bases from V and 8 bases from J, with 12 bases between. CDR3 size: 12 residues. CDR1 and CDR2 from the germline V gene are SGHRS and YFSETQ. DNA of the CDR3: TGCGCCAGCAGCGCTAGGACAGCCGAAGCTTTCTTT. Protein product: CASSARTAEAFF.

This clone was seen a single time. The CDR3 is CASSPLRGNEQFF. CDR3 sequence (DNA): TGTGCCAGCTCACCATTACGGGGCAATGAGCAGTTCTTC. This chain joins TRBV18 and TRBJ2-1; a possible D gene is TRBD2 (5 bases). The V and J ends lost 2 bases and 6 bases respectively, with 8 bases between them. Per the germline V gene, CDR1 is KGHSH and CDR2 is LQKENI. The CDR3 runs to 13 residues.

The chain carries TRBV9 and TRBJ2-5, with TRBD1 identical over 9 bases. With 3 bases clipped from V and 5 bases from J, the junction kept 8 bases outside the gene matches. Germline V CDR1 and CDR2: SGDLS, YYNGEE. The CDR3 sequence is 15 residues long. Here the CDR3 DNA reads TGTGCCAGCAGCGAAGGACAGGGGACCACCGAGACCCAGTACTTC. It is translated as CASSEGQGTTETQYF.

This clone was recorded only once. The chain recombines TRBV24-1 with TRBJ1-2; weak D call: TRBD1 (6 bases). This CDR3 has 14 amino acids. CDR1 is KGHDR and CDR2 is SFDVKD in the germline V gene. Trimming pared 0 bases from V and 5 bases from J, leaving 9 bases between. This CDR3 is CATSDLSQGYGYTF. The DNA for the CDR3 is TGTGCCACCAGTGATTTGTCTCAGGGGTATGGCTACACCTTC.

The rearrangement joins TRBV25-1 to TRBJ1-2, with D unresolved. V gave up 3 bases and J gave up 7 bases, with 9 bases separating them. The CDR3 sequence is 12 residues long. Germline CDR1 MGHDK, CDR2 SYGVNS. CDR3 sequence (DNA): TGTGCCAGCAGTGACCCCCCCCTTGGCTACACCTTC. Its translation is CASSDPPLGYTF.

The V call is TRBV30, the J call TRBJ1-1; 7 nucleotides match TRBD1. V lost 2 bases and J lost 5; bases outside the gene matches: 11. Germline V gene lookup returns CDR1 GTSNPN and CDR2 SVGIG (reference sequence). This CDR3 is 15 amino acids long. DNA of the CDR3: TGTGCCTGGAGTTCGACAGGGTATTTAGGGACTGAAGCTTTCTTT. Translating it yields CAWSSTGYLGTEAFF.

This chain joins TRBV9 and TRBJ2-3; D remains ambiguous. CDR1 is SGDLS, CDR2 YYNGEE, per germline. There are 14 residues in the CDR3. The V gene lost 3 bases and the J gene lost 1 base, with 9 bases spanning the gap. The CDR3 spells CASSAIPGTDTQYF. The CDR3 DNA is TGTGCCAGCAGCGCAATTCCGGGCACAGATACGCAGTATTTT.

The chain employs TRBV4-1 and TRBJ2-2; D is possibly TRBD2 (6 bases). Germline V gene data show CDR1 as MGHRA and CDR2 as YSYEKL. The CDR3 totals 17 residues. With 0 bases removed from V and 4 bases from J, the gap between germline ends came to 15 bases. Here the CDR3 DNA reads TGCGCCAGCAGCCAAGATTTTGTGGGACTGCGCACCGGGGAGCTGTTTTTT. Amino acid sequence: CASSQDFVGLRTGELFF.

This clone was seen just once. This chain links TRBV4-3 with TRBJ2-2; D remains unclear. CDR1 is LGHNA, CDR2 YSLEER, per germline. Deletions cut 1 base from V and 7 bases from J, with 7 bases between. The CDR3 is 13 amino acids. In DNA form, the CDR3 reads TGCGCCAGCAGCCAAGGCGGCGGCGGGGAGCTGTTTTTT. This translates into CASSQGGGGELFF.